These 2 T cell receptor beta chains were sequenced from one sample in a study of T cells in Graves' hyperthyroidism and ophthalmopathy. The investigators amplified TCR beta CDR3 regions from RNA transcripts. HTBI primers were used for first-round RT-PCR of the TCR CDR3. TCRdb independently ran MiXCR on the multiplex PCR reads; one entry per CDR3 protein. This table has 500,000 to 800,000 distinct CDR3 sequences, about 45% appearing once. What was sequenced was peripheral blood or thyroid tissue (not recorded which). These TCRs come from an adult man with Graves' disease, either hyperthyroidism or ophthalmopathy (not recorded which).

This clonotype appeared a few times. The gene calls are TRBV2 and TRBJ1-2; D perhaps matches TRBD1 (6 bases). V lost 6 bases, J lost 0 bases, and 8 bases lay in between. The CDR3 totals 13 residues. CDR1 and CDR2 from the germline V gene are SNHLY and FYNNEI. This chain's CDR3 is CASSGTSNYGYTF. The CDR3 nucleotides are TGTGCCAGCAGCGGGACATCTAACTATGGCTACACCTTC.

The table lists this clonotype with many counts. The rearrangement links TRBV7-9 to TRBJ1-2, with a tentative D call TRBD1 (5 bases). Looked up from germline, CDR1 is SEHNR and CDR2 is FQNEAQ (reference sequence). The CDR3 has 13 residues. Trimming stripped 5 bases from V and 6 bases from J, with 13 bases between. The CDR3 DNA reads TGTGCCAGCAGCCGGACGGCGGGGGATGGCTACACCTTC. Translation: CASSRTAGDGYTF.